Listed here is a single T cell receptor (beta chain). Its antigen is undetermined. Assay used: immunoSEQ multiplex PCR; TCRdb lists only in-frame clones, some missing. The sample shows about 41,000 clones, approximately 89% of them seen only once. These data come from a study of OX40 agonist ivuxolimab in advanced cancers. For the study at large: Participants, 75% to 85% male, averaged roughly 55 years of age, ranging from about 23 to 80. Prior checkpoint blockade (anti-PD-1, anti-PD-L1 or anti-CTLA-4) was permitted; less than 45% had it.

General study findings and limits: Dosing at 0.1 to 3.0 mg/kg was accompanied by clonal expansion of CD4+ and CD8+ blood T cells by week 6. The mean number of expanded clones was higher in CD8+ T cells than in CD4+.

V was shortened by 0 bases and J by 10 bases, with 11 bases between the two germline ends. CDR1 and CDR2 from the germline V gene are SGHDT and YYEEEE. This CDR3 has 13 amino acids. The source is an adult with an advanced solid tumor such as melanoma, head and neck, liver or kidney cancer. Sequences were derived from CD4+ or CD8+ T cells sorted from blood, sampled in a trial of the OX40 agonist ivuxolimab. The chain recombines TRBV5-6 with TRBJ2-4; D is unclear. CDR3 residues: CASSLVRLQIQYF. CDR3 sequence (DNA): TGTGCCAGCAGCTTGGTCAGGCTGCAGATTCAGTACTTC.